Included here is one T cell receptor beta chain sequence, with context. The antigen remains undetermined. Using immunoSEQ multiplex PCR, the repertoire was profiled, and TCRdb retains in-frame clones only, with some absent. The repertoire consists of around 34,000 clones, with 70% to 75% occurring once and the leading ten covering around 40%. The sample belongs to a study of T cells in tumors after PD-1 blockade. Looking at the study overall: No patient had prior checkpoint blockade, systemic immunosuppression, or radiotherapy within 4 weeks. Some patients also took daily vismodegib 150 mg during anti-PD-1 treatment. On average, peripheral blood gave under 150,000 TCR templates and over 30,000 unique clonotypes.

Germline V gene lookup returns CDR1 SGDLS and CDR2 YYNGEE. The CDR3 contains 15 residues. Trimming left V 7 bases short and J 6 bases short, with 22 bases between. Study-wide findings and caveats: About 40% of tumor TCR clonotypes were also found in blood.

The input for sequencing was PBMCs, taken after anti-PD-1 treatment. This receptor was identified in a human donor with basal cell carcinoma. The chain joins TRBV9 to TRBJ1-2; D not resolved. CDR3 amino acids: CASEGVVGISNGYTF. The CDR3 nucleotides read TGTGCCAGCGAAGGAGTGGTGGGGATAAGCAATGGCTACACCTTC.